This T cell receptor (beta chain) was observed in a study of early T cells in non-severe SARS-CoV-2 infection. Unique molecular identifiers were added to individual cDNA molecules. TCRdb re-called the 5' RACE reads with MiXCR, one entry per CDR3 protein. The sample includes 45,000 to 60,000 distinct CDR3 sequences, 7.5% to 9% of them seen just once. General study results and limits: Matching results from VDJdb favored anti-spike CD8 responses, leaving private and CD4 specificities undetected.

The CDR3 covers 16 residues. V shed 6 bases and J shed 7 bases, with 21 bases lying between them. Germline assignment: CDR1 MNHEY and CDR2 SVGAGI. As regards this clonotype: Its target is not known.

Material: whole blood, obtained at baseline. This chain uses TRBV6-5 with TRBJ2-2; perhaps TRBD2 as D (5 bases). The receptor comes from an adult who was a healthcare worker with PCR-confirmed SARS-CoV-2 infection or an uninfected control (not recorded which). The CDR3 sequence is CASSTLRPSGIGELFF. The CDR3 DNA is TGTGCCAGCAGCACCCTTCGTCCCTCGGGAATCGGGGAGCTGTTTTTT.